These 17 T cell receptor beta chains were sequenced from one sample in a study of cytomegalovirus exposure and HLA in healthy donors. A multiplex PCR was run with 60 Vbeta primers and 13 Jbeta primers. The method was immunoSEQ multiplex PCR; TCRdb's version includes in-frame clones alone and lacks a portion of them. The sample lists 150,000 to 200,000 clones, about 85% occurring once. Sequenced input: PBMCs. Receptor source: a man aged 18 to 35 in good health and CMV-seronegative.

This chain joins TRBV5-4 and TRBJ2-1, with 7 positions matching TRBD2. Germline lookup yields CDR1 SGHNT and CDR2 YYREEE (reference sequence). The V segment lost 4 bases and the J segment 3 bases; nucleotides outside the gene matches: 7. This CDR3 is 15 amino acids long. The CDR3: CASSPVASGYNEQFF. The CDR3 bases are TGTGCCAGCAGCCCGGTCGCTAGCGGCTACAATGAGCAGTTCTTC.

The rearrangement links TRBV28 to TRBJ2-6; TRBD1 matches 7 bases. V shed 5 bases and J 4 bases; nucleotides not matched to a gene: 11. Germline CDR1 MDHEN, CDR2 SYDVKM. The CDR3 length is 17 residues. The chain's CDR3 is CASSLPGQTIGANVLTF. In nucleotides, the CDR3 is TGTGCCAGCAGTCTACCGGGACAGACGATCGGGGCCAACGTCCTGACTTTC.

This chain joins TRBV6-5 and TRBJ1-4; D ambiguous. Per the germline V gene, CDR1 is MNHEY and CDR2 is SVGAGI. The CDR3 runs 15 residues. V was pared by 9 bases and J by 3 bases, with 17 bases between. The CDR3 protein is CASSMGSGANEKLFF. The CDR3 DNA follows: TGTGCCAGTTCAATGGGAAGCGGGGCTAATGAAAAACTGTTTTTT.

The chain couples TRBV10-3 to TRBJ1-5; 9 bases match TRBD1. The CDR3 has 15 amino acids. CDR1 is ENHRY, CDR2 SYGVKD, per germline. V lost 4 bases to trimming and J lost 6 bases; unmatched junction nucleotides: 7. The CDR3 is CAISATGGGGQPQHF. CDR3 nucleotides: TGTGCCATCAGTGCTACAGGGGGCGGGGGTCAGCCCCAGCATTTT.

The chain links TRBV28 to TRBJ2-2; unclear D gene. This CDR3 has 13 residues. V was clipped by 7 bases and J by 5 bases, with 11 bases between them. Germline V gene sequence: CDR1 MDHEN, CDR2 SYDVKM. The CDR3, as DNA: TGTGCCAGCAAAAGAAGAGTGACCGGGGAGCTGTTTTTT. Encoded protein: CASKRRVTGELFF.

The DNA of the CDR3 is TGTGCCAGCAGCAATACCGGGACAGGGGGTAACAATGAGCAGTTCTTC. Its translation: CASSNTGTGGNNEQFF. The rearrangement links TRBV7-9 to TRBJ2-1; TRBD1 agrees at 11 bases. Germline V CDR1 and CDR2: SEHNR, FQNEAQ (reference sequence). V shed 5 bases, J shed 5 bases, and the junction held 8 bases outside the gene matches. This CDR3 region has 16 residues.

The CDR3 nucleotides read TGCGCCAGCAGCCAAGAGGCCGGGACAGTAAATGAAAAACTGTTTTTT. It specifies CASSQEAGTVNEKLFF. The genes are TRBV4-3 and TRBJ1-4; 7 bases map to TRBD1. V lost 0 bases to trimming and J lost 5 bases; unmatched junction nucleotides: 6. The CDR3 extends over 16 amino acids. The germline V gene has CDR1 LGHNA and CDR2 YSLEER.

The rearrangement joins TRBV6-5 to TRBJ1-5, with D unresolved. Trimming removed 10 bases at V and 5 bases at J, with 6 bases between. CDR1 and CDR2 (germline): MNHEY, SVGAGI. The CDR3 sequence is 10 residues long. CDR3 DNA sequence: TGTGCCACCGGGGATCAGCCCCAGCATTTT. Its translation is CATGDQPQHF.

This clone has only a few counts. The chain employs TRBV7-9 and TRBJ1-1; possibly TRBD1 for D (5 bases). Deletions cut 5 bases from V and 8 bases from J, with 15 bases between. This CDR3 has 13 residues. Germline CDR1 and CDR2: SEHNR and FQNEAQ (reference sequence). The CDR3 DNA follows: TGTGCCAGCAGCCCGTCGGGACTTCAGGAAGCTTTCTTT. It encodes CASSPSGLQEAFF.

The CDR3, as DNA: TGTGCCAGCAGAAGAGGGACAGCAATTAACACTGAAGCTTTCTTT. It codes for CASRRGTAINTEAFF. The rearrangement links TRBV2 to TRBJ1-1, with 7 bases matching TRBD1. CDR3 length equals 15 residues. The junction had 9 bases not matched to a gene; V was cut back by 6 bases and J by 2 bases. In germline, CDR1 is SNHLY, CDR2 FYNNEI.

The genes are TRBV6-6 and TRBJ1-3; a possible D gene is TRBD1 (6 bases). Trimming removed 0 bases at V and 4 bases at J, with 10 bases between. Germline V gives CDR1 MNHNY, CDR2 SVGAGI (reference sequence). The CDR3 is 15 residues long. The CDR3 DNA follows: TGTGCCAGCAGTTACTCGACAGGCAGGGGAAACACCATATATTTT. This codes for CASSYSTGRGNTIYF.

This clone was detected a few times. The chain carries TRBV2 and TRBJ2-5; 9 bases fit TRBD1. V lost 7 bases to trimming and J lost 6 bases; unmatched junction nucleotides: 6. The length of the CDR3 is 13 residues. From germline, CDR1 is SNHLY and CDR2 FYNNEI. The CDR3 nucleotides are TGTGCCAGCAACTGGGACAGGGAAAAGACCCAGTACTTC. Protein sequence: CASNWDREKTQYF.

A few counts support this clone. The chain has TRBV5-8 and TRBJ1-5; D uncertain. CDR1 SGHTS and CDR2 YDEGEE come from the germline V gene. V dropped 1 base and J dropped 1 base, with 12 bases sitting between them. The CDR3 is 16 residues long. The CDR3 loop is CASSLITGVSNQPQHF. CDR3 nucleotides: TGTGCCAGCAGCTTGATTACCGGGGTAAGCAATCAGCCCCAGCATTTT.

The chain links TRBV4-3 to TRBJ1-2; D is unclear. V lost 0 bases and J lost 1, with 9 bases in between. There are 15 residues in the CDR3. Germline V gene data show CDR1 as LGHNA and CDR2 as YSLEER. CDR3 DNA: TGCGCCAGCAGCCAAGAGAAGGGAGTTAACTATGGCTACACCTTC. It encodes CASSQEKGVNYGYTF.

This chain uses TRBV13 with TRBJ1-1, with 8 bases identical to TRBD1. CDR1 and CDR2 (germline): PRHDT, FYEKMQ (reference sequence). V lost 10 bases to trimming and J lost 6 bases; unmatched junction nucleotides: 10. The CDR3 covers 13 residues. CDR3 sequence (DNA): TGTGCCACCGGACAGGGAAGAGTTCCTGAAGCTTTCTTT. It encodes CATGQGRVPEAFF.

The genes are TRBV7-3 and TRBJ2-3; 8 bases match TRBD2. This CDR3 spans 14 amino acids. Trimming cost V 4 bases and J 3 bases; bases outside gene matches: 3. CDR1 SGHTA and CDR2 FQGTGA come from the germline V gene. CDR3 in amino acids: CASSSGLATDTQYF. The CDR3 nucleotides read TGTGCCAGCAGCTCCGGACTAGCTACAGATACGCAGTATTTT.

The V call is TRBV7-2, the J call TRBJ1-2; D is perhaps TRBD1 (6 bases). The ends were cut back, 4 bases at V and 0 bases at J, with 12 bases in the middle. Looked up from germline, CDR1 is SGHTA and CDR2 is FQGNSA. There are 15 residues in the CDR3. CDR3 DNA: TGTGCCAGCAGCTCTGGGACACCTTCTAACTATGGCTACACCTTC. Its protein is CASSSGTPSNYGYTF.